The clone carrying this TCR beta chain was seen a handful of times. Antigen unknown. The authors reverse transcribed roughly 0.5 to 1 ug RNA with random hexamers. TCRdb itself ran the immunoSEQ multiplex PCR reads through MiXCR, one entry per CDR3 protein. The sample includes around 270,000 distinct CDR3 sequences, around nine tenths of them seen just once. This sample stems from a study of CD8 T cells in Susac syndrome. Whole-study findings and limits: The study conceded that its TCR sequencing and HLA analysis involved relatively few individuals.

CD8+ and CD4+ blood T cells underwent TCR beta sequencing. Each multiple sclerosis control was a treatment-naive patient with relapsing-remitting disease that was either stable or active. FACS enriched CD8+ TEMRA cells, while bulk CD8+ and CD4+ were negatively isolated. Germline assignment: CDR1 MNHNS and CDR2 SASEGT. Deletions cut 2 bases from V and 4 bases from J, with 17 bases between. The CDR3 is 16 amino acids. The receptor's source is a human donor with multiple sclerosis. The specimen sequenced was CD8+ T cells from PBMCs. The V call is TRBV6-1, the J call TRBJ1-2; the D gene is possibly TRBD1 (6 bases). CDR3 sequence: CASSESEQGAGYGYTF. DNA of the CDR3: TGTGCCAGCAGTGAATCAGAACAGGGCGCAGGCTATGGCTACACCTTC.